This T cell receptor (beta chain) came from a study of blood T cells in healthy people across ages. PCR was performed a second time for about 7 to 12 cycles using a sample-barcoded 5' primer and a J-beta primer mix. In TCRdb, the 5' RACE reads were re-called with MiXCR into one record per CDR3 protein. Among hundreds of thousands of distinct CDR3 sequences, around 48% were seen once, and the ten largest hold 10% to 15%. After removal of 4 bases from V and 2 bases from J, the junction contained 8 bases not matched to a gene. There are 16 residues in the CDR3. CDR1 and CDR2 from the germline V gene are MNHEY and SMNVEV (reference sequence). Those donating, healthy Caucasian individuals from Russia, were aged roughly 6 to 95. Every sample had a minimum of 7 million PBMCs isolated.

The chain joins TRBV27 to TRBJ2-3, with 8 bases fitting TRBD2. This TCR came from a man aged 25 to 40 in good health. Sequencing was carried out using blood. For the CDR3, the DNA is TGTGCCAGCAGTTGGACAAGCGGGGGAGCCACAGATACGCAGTATTTT. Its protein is CASSWTSGGATDTQYF.